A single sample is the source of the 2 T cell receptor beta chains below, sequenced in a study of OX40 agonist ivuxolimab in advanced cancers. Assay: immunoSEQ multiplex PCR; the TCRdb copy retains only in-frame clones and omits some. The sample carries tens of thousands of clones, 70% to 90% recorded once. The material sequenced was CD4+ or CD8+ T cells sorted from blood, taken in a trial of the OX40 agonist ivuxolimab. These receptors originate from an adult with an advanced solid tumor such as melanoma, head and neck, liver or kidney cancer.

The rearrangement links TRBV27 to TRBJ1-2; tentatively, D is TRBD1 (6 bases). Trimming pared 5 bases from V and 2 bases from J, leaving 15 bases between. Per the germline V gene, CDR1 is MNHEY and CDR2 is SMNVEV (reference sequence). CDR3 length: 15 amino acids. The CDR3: CASSPWGGRNYGYTF. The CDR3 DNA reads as TGTGCCAGCAGTCCATGGGGGGGGCGGAACTATGGCTACACCTTC.

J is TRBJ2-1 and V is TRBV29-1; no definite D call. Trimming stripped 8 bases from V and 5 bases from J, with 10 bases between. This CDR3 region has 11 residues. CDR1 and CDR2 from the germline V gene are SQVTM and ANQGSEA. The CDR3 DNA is TGCAGCACTTCGGAACACAATGAGCAGTTCTTC. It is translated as CSTSEHNEQFF.